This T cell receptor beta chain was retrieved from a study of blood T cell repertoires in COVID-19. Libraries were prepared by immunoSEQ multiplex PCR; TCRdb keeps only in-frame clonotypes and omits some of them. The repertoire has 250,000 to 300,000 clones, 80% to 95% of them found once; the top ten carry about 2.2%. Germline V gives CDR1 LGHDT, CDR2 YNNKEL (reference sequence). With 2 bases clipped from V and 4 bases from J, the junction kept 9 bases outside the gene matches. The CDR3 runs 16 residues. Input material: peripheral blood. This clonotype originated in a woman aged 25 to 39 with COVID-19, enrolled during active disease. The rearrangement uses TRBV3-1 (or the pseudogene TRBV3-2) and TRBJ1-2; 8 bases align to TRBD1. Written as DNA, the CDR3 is TGTGCCAGCAGCCAAACGACAGGGGCCTATGGCTATGGCTACACCTTC. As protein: CASSQTTGAYGYGYTF.